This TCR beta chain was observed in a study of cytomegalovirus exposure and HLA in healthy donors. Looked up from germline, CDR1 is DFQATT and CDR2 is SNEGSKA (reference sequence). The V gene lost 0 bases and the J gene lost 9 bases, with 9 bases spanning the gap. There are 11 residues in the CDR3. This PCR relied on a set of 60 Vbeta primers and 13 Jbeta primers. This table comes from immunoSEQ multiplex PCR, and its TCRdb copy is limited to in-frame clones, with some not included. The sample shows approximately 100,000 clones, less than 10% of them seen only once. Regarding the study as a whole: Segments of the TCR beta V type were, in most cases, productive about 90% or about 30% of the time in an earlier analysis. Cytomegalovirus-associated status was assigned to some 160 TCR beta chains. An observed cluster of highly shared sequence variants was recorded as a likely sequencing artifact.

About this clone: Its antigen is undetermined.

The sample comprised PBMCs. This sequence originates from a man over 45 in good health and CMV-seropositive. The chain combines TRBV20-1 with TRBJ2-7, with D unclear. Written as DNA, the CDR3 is TGCAGTGCTAGAGATGTCGGTGGGCAGTACTTC. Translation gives CSARDVGGQYF.